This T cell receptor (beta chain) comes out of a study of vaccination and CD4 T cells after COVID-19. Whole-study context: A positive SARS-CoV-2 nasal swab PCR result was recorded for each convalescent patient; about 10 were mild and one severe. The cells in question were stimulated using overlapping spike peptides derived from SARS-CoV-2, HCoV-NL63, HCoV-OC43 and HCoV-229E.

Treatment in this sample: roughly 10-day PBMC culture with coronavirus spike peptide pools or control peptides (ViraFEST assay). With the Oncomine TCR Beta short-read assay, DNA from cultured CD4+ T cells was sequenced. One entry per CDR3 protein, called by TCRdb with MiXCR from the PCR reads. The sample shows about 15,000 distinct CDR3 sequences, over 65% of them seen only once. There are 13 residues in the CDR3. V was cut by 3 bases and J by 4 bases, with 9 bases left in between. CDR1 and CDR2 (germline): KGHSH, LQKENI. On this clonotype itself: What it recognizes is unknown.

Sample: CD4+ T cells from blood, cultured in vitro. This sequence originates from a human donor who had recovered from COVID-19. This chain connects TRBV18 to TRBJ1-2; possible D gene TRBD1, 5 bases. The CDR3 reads CASSPGVSYGYTF. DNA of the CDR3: TGTGCCAGCTCACCGGGGGTAAGCTATGGCTACACCTTC.